This entry describes one T cell receptor beta chain. Its target is not known. This entry belongs to a study of T cells in Graves' hyperthyroidism and ophthalmopathy. Overall study context: Peripheral blood was obtained at initial diagnosis, preceding any treatment. Study-wide points: Among thyroid clonotypes expanded above 0.001, most also appeared in blood.

Disease duration under 2 months; hyperthyroidism patients were aged 18 to 65. TCR beta CDR3 region amplification was performed from RNA transcripts. The HTBI primer set drove a first-round RT-PCR of the TCR CDR3. Via MiXCR, TCRdb re-called the multiplex PCR reads, giving one row per CDR3 protein. This table has about 340,000 distinct CDR3 sequences, 18% appearing once. This TCR was recovered from a woman aged 50 to 65 with Graves' hyperthyroidism. Sequenced sample: blood.

DNA for the CDR3: TGTGCCAGCAAGGGGCGGACGCAGCCACTTTCCTCCTACGAGCAGTACTTC. Amino acids: CASKGRTQPLSSYEQYF. The rearrangement joins TRBV2 to TRBJ2-7; D is perhaps TRBD1 (5 bases). Germline CDR1 is SNHLY and CDR2 is FYNNEI. V lost 7 bases and J lost 0, with 22 bases in between. The CDR3 length is 17 residues. Looking up the rest from reference TRBV2 and TRBJ2-7 gives the full variable domain: EPEVTQTPSHQVTQMGQEVILRCVPISNHLYFYWYRQILGQKVEFLVSFYNNEISEKSEIFDDQFSVERPDGSNFTLKIRSTKLEDSAMYFCASKGRTQPLSSYEQYFGPGTRLTVT.